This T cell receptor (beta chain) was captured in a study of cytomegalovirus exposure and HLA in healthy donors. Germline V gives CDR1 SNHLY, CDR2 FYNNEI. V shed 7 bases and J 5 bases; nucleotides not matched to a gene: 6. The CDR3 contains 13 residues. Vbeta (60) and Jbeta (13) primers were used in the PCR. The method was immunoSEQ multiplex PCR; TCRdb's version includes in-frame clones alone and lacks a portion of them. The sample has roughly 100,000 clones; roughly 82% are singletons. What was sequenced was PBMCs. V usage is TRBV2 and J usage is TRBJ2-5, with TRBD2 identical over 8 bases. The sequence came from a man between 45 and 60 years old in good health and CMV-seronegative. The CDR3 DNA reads TGTGCCAGCACCAGACTAGCGCAGGAGACCCAGTACTTC. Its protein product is CASTRLAQETQYF. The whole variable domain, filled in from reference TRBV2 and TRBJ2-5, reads EPEVTQTPSHQVTQMGQEVILRCVPISNHLYFYWYRQILGQKVEFLVSFYNNEISEKSEIFDDQFSVERPDGSNFTLKIRSTKLEDSAMYFCASTRLAQETQYFGPGTRLLVL.